These 19 T cell receptor beta chains came from one sample sequenced in a study of a mutant IDH1 vaccine in newly diagnosed glioma (dated by TCRdb to about 2021). The time point label for this specimen denotes: week 47, end of study. A 20-mer mutant IDH1 peptide at 300 micrograms in Montanide made up each vaccine dose, which was injected subcutaneously together with topical imiquimod. No antigen is known for these receptors. Libraries were built with the immunoSEQ multiplex PCR assay. Here the immuneACCESS table is served through TCRdb, limited to in-frame sequences with V and J called. Missing clones are a known gap in these copies; in checked studies unresolved V genes cover under half, and the rest lacks a known reason. This sample holds about 56,000 clones; 75% were observed only once. The top ten clones comprise 5.3% of the sample. The sequences come from PBMCs, collected from a glioma patient whose treatment included an IDH1 peptide vaccine. The receptors were gathered from a man between 45 and 60 years old with glioma.

This clone was seen a handful of times. V is TRBV6-4 and J is TRBJ2-3; TRBD1 matches 10 bases. This CDR3 contains 13 residues. CDR1 MRHNA and CDR2 SNTAGT come from the germline V gene. V shed 10 bases, J shed 3 bases, and the junction held 4 bases outside the gene matches. The CDR3 DNA reads as TGTGCCACGGGACAGGGGCATACAGATACGCAGTATTTT. This codes for CATGQGHTDTQYF.

This clone was detected only once. The CDR3 region is CASSIPKDRVWNQPQHF. CDR3 nucleotide sequence: TGTGCCAGTAGTATTCCCAAGGACAGGGTCTGGAATCAGCCCCAGCATTTT. This chain uses TRBV19 with TRBJ1-5; 8 nucleotides line up with TRBD1. CDR1 LNHDA and CDR2 SQIVND come from the germline V gene (reference sequence). The CDR3 consists of 17 residues. With V trimmed by 3 bases and J by 4 bases, 11 bases remained unmatched.

This clone was detected once. This chain uses TRBV29-1 with TRBJ2-4; TRBD1 matches at 7 bases. CDR3 length: 15 amino acids. Germline lookup yields CDR1 SQVTM and CDR2 ANQGSEA. With V trimmed by 0 bases and J by 9 bases, 11 bases remained unmatched. The CDR3 here is CSVEDVETGTRIQYF. CDR3 nucleotide sequence: TGCAGCGTTGAAGATGTCGAGACAGGGACCCGCATTCAGTACTTC.

The V gene is TRBV4-2, the J gene TRBJ2-7; D is possibly TRBD1 (6 bases). The CDR3 loop spans 15 amino acids. V was shortened by 6 bases and J by 3 bases, with 18 bases between the two germline ends. Germline V gene lookup returns CDR1 LGHNA and CDR2 YNFKEQ. This CDR3 reads CASRPREGVVYEQYF. The DNA of the CDR3 is TGTGCCAGCAGACCGCGAGAGGGGGTTGTCTACGAGCAGTACTTC.

To note about this clone: One end of the junction does not line up with germline, which may come from a read error. This chain joins TRBV4-1 and TRBJ1-2, with D unclear. Germline-derived CDR1 and CDR2 are MGHRA and YSYEKL. There are 15 residues in the CDR3. CDR3 sequence (DNA): TGCGCCAGCAGCCCCGAGGCAGGAGCTAATTATGGCTACACCTTC. Its translation: CASSPEAGANYGYTF.

V gene TRBV29-1 combines with J gene TRBJ2-3, with 7 bases fitting TRBD1. The CDR3 runs 14 residues. J lost 0 bases, V lost 7 bases, and 7 bases had no gene match. CDR1 and CDR2 (germline): SQVTM, ANQGSEA. The CDR3 loop reads CSAAKGQSTDTQYF. CDR3 bases: TGCAGCGCGGCGAAGGGACAGAGCACAGATACGCAGTATTTT.

The rearrangement links TRBV4-3 to TRBJ2-7; unclear D gene. The CDR3 extends over 14 amino acids. Trimming removed 1 base from V and 6 bases from J, with 13 bases in between. Germline V lookup: CDR1 LGHNA, CDR2 YSLEER. CDR3 in amino acids: CASSQVLGFGEQYF. The CDR3 nucleotides read TGCGCCAGCAGCCAAGTATTGGGGTTCGGCGAGCAGTACTTC.

This clone was observed a handful of times. The chain is built from TRBV4-2 and TRBJ2-1; 11 bases are shared with TRBD2. The CDR3 is made up of 20 amino acids. The V gene's germline CDR1 is LGHNA and CDR2 YNFKEQ. The trim removed 1 base at V and 0 bases at J, leaving 11 bases unmatched. CDR3 loop: CASSQVRASGGPSSYNEQFF. In nucleotides, the CDR3 is TGTGCCAGCAGCCAAGTCCGAGCTAGCGGGGGGCCTAGCTCCTACAATGAGCAGTTCTTC.

This rearrangement joins TRBV29-1 to TRBJ2-2, with D possibly being TRBD2 (5 bases). The CDR3 is made up of 15 amino acids. The V end lost 5 bases, the J end lost 1 base, and 14 bases lay between the germline ends. Germline V gene data show CDR1 as SQVTM and CDR2 as ANQGSEA. The CDR3 loop reads CSVLAGSQNTGELFF. The CDR3, as DNA: TGCAGCGTTCTAGCCGGGTCTCAGAACACCGGGGAGCTGTTTTTT.

This clone turned up a few times. Distinct nucleotide sequences in the sample also encode this CDR3. The chain has TRBV5-1 and TRBJ1-1; the D is unclear. CDR3 size: 14 residues. Trimming removed 4 bases at V and 0 bases at J, with 10 bases between. Germline V gene sequence: CDR1 SGHRS, CDR2 YFSETQ. The CDR3 DNA reads TGCGCCAGCAGCCTGGACGGTATGAACACTGAAGCTTTCTTT. As protein: CASSLDGMNTEAFF.

The rearrangement uses TRBV28 and TRBJ2-3; no definite D call. This CDR3 has 10 residues. Germline V gene data show CDR1 as MDHEN and CDR2 as SYDVKM. Trimming removed 8 bases from V and 2 bases from J, with 2 bases in between. In nucleotides, the CDR3 is TGTGCCAGCTTCACAGATACGCAGTATTTT. Translating it yields CASFTDTQYF.

This chain links TRBV19 with TRBJ1-5; D remains unclear. Germline CDR1 and CDR2: LNHDA and SQIVND (reference sequence). The V gene lost 5 bases and the J gene lost 0 bases, with 8 bases spanning the gap. The CDR3 sequence is 14 residues long. CDR3 loop: CASSRISSNQPQHF. The CDR3 DNA follows: TGTGCCAGTAGTCGTATCAGTAGCAATCAGCCCCAGCATTTT. Complete variable domain (other parts from reference TRBV19 and TRBJ1-5): DGGITQSPKYLFRKEGQNVTLSCEQNLNHDAMYWYRQDPGQGLRLIYYSQIVNDFQKGDIAEGYSVSREKKESFPLTVTSAQKNPTAFYLCASSRISSNQPQHFGDGTRLSIL.

A single count supports this clone. The chain recombines TRBV9 with TRBJ2-3; the D is unclear. CDR1 is SGDLS, CDR2 YYNGEE, per germline. The ends were cut back, 4 bases at V and 6 bases at J, with 9 bases in the middle. This CDR3 has 12 residues. The CDR3 DNA is TGTGCCAGCAGCCCTACAATGGATACGCAGTATTTT. It encodes CASSPTMDTQYF. Full variable domain (missing parts from reference TRBV9 and TRBJ2-3): DSGVTQTPKHLITATGQRVTLRCSPRSGDLSVYWYQQSLDQGLQFLIQYYNGEERAKGNILERFSAQQFPDLHSELNLSSLELGDSALYFCASSPTMDTQYFGPGTRLTVL.

The sample holds a few counts of this clone. The CDR3 loop is CASSGTGGSYSGNTIYF. In nucleotides, the CDR3 is TGCGCCAGCAGCGGGACAGGAGGATCTTACTCTGGAAACACCATATATTTT. The gene calls are TRBV5-1 and TRBJ1-3; TRBD1 matches at 8 bases. The CDR3 totals 17 residues. CDR1 and CDR2 (germline): SGHRS, YFSETQ. The ends lost 4 bases at V and 0 bases at J; junction bases unmatched: 9.

V is TRBV29-1 and J is TRBJ2-1; D is possibly TRBD1 or TRBD2 (6 bases each). V was clipped by 1 base and J by 1 base, with 14 bases between them. Germline CDR1 SQVTM, CDR2 ANQGSEA. This CDR3 has 16 residues. The CDR3 nucleotides read TGCAGCGTTGAAGTAGTTGGGGGGCGATCCTACAATGAGCAGTTCTTC. It is translated as CSVEVVGGRSYNEQFF.

The chain joins TRBV13 to TRBJ2-1; 8 bases line up with TRBD2. The CDR3 loop spans 18 amino acids. The V segment lost 6 bases and the J segment 8 bases; nucleotides outside the gene matches: 21. Germline loops: CDR1 PRHDT, CDR2 FYEKMQ (reference sequence). Here the CDR3 DNA reads TGTGCCAGCAGGCGTGCGTCGTATAGCGGGGCCCGTAGGGATGAGCAGTTCTTC. Amino acid sequence: CASRRASYSGARRDEQFF.

The J gene is TRBJ2-7, the V gene TRBV7-9, with TRBD2 identical over 7 bases. The ends lost 5 bases at V and 0 bases at J; junction bases unmatched: 7. CDR1 and CDR2 (germline): SEHNR, FQNEAQ (reference sequence). The CDR3 loop spans 15 amino acids. The CDR3, as DNA: TGTGCCAGCAGCGGAGCGGGAACGAGCTCCTACGAGCAGTACTTC. It specifies CASSGAGTSSYEQYF. Based on the CDR3 plus reference TRBV7-9 and TRBJ2-7, the full variable domain is DTGVSQNPRHKITKRGQNVTFRCDPISEHNRLYWYRQTLGQGPEFLTYFQNEAQLEKSRLLSDRFSAERPKGSFSTLEIQRTEQGDSAMYLCASSGAGTSSYEQYFGPGTRLTVT.

This chain links TRBV7-9 with TRBJ1-1, with D possibly matching TRBD1 (5 bases). In germline, CDR1 is SEHNR, CDR2 FQNEAQ (reference sequence). The CDR3 sequence is 17 residues long. Trimming pared 2 bases from V and 0 bases from J, leaving 16 bases between. CDR3 DNA sequence: TGTGCCAGCAGCTTATTTCCGGACAAAGACATGAACACTGAAGCTTTCTTT. Protein: CASSLFPDKDMNTEAFF. The complete variable domain, with remaining parts taken from reference TRBV7-9 and TRBJ1-1, reads DTGVSQNPRHKITKRGQNVTFRCDPISEHNRLYWYRQTLGQGPEFLTYFQNEAQLEKSRLLSDRFSAERPKGSFSTLEIQRTEQGDSAMYLCASSLFPDKDMNTEAFFGQGTRLTVV.

This chain links TRBV29-1 with TRBJ2-7, with D perhaps TRBD1 (6 bases). Trimming left V 6 bases short and J 6 bases short, with 15 bases between. The CDR3 is 12 residues long. Germline V gene data show CDR1 as SQVTM and CDR2 as ANQGSEA. CDR3 DNA sequence: TGCAGCGTGGCCGACAGGTGGGGCGAGCAGTACTTC. This sequence encodes CSVADRWGEQYF.